This TCR beta chain was found in a study of CD8+CD57+ T cells in acquired aplastic anemia. In the study overall: An average of approximately 3.2 ug of DNA was obtained from sorted CD4+ and CD8+ cells.

CDR3 and TCR beta VDJ profiling relied on genomic DNA as the template. Each CDR3 protein is one row after TCRdb ran MiXCR on the reads. The sample consists of roughly 240,000 distinct CDR3 sequences, more than 40% of them appearing once. The CDR3 has 16 amino acids. V was cut by 5 bases and J by 0 bases, with 14 bases left in between. CDR1 is SGHVS, CDR2 FQNEAQ, per germline. Concerning this clonotype: The antigen remains undetermined.

Findings of the study overall: Controls did not differ significantly from patients in CD8+ Simpson's diversity. Overlapping CD8+ CDR3 repertoires of patients and controls contained around 30 shared sequences.

Only patients with CD8+CD57+ cell expansion on flow cytometry were chosen for sequencing. Patients uniformly had severe acquired aplastic anemia. This receptor was obtained from a human donor with aplastic anemia. This chain links TRBV7-8 with TRBJ2-4; D not certain. Sequencing used sorted CD4+, CD8+, or CD8+CD57+ T cells (not recorded which) from PBMCs. The CDR3: CASSARTGLAKNIQYF. The CDR3 DNA is TGTGCCAGCAGCGCGAGGACGGGTTTAGCCAAAAACATTCAGTACTTC.